This TCR beta chain was captured by sequencing in a study of T cell responses to AZD1222 COVID-19 vaccine. As to this clone: Its specificity is not known.

Assay used: immunoSEQ multiplex PCR; TCRdb lists only in-frame clones, some missing. The sample holds 110,000 to 150,000 clones; around 89% are singletons and the top ten take under 3.5%. Per germline, CDR1 MNHEY and CDR2 SVGEGT. The V and J ends lost 6 bases and 3 bases, in that order; junction bases with no gene match: 4. The CDR3 totals 16 residues. Study-wide points: At 160-218 and 743-854, vaccine-associated CD4 TCRs were dominant, and they spanned spike.

This chain uses TRBV6-2 or TRBV6-3 with TRBJ2-5, with TRBD2 matching 16 bases. This clonotype originated in an adult in good health. Sequencing used peripheral blood, obtained on day 0 of AZD1222 vaccination. CDR3 amino acids: CASSSGTSGREETQYF. The CDR3 nucleotides read TGTGCCAGCAGCTCCGGGACTAGCGGGAGGGAAGAGACCCAGTACTTC.